This T cell receptor (beta chain) was found in a study of blood T cell repertoires in COVID-19. About the research overall: Material from acute and convalescent COVID-19 was sourced from the United States, Italy and Spain.

Seattle researchers signed up patients amid active infection and tracked them longitudinally. Clones were read by immunoSEQ multiplex PCR, and TCRdb kept only the in-frame ones, dropping some. Of 250,000 or so clones detected, more than 80% appear once; the ten largest clones hold less than 3%. CDR3 size: 16 residues. After removal of 10 bases from V and 0 bases from J, the junction contained 8 bases not matched to a gene. CDR1 WSHSY and CDR2 SAAADI come from the germline V gene. The specimen sequenced was peripheral blood. The chain employs TRBV10-2 and TRBJ1-4, with 10 bases identical to TRBD1. The TCR comes from a young man with COVID-19, enrolled during active disease. CDR3 sequence reads: CATRQGAFATNEKLFF. CDR3 bases: TGCGCCACTCGACAGGGGGCATTCGCAACTAATGAAAAACTGTTTTTT.